The rows below give T cell receptor beta chains drawn from one sample of a study of cytomegalovirus exposure and HLA in healthy donors. Assay: immunoSEQ multiplex PCR; the TCRdb copy retains only in-frame clones and omits some. Among about 96,000 clones listed, around 79% were seen once. Sequencing used PBMCs. The receptors derive from a female donor in good health and CMV-seropositive. The CDR3 runs from the conserved cysteine through the conserved F or W. The order of the fields is D gene, J gene, V gene, CDR3 protein. The D gene is left open where the match is weak.

>-|TRBJ1-1|TRBV4-3
CASSQDRGGTEAFF
>-|TRBJ2-3|TRBV6-5
CASGEVRTDTQYF
>TRBD1|TRBJ2-3|TRBV30
CAWSEGAYSTDTQYF
>TRBD2|TRBJ2-1|TRBV7-2
CASSSQLAGGYNEQFF
>-|TRBJ1-2|TRBV19
CASSNPRGHGYTF
>-|TRBJ2-7|TRBV4-1
CASSQDGGLLGEQYF
>TRBD1|TRBJ2-1|TRBV9
CASSPRDRGVEQFF
>-|TRBJ2-1|TRBV25-1
CASSGTRNEQFF
>-|TRBJ1-1|TRBV30
CAWSEGYGQNTEAFF
>-|TRBJ1-5|TRBV27
CASSAGDVNQPQHF
>TRBD1|TRBJ2-5|TRBV5-1
CASRKGQGAWETQYF
>TRBD1|TRBJ1-1|TRBV5-4
CASSFDRAVAFF
>-|TRBJ2-2|TRBV28
CASRSEPGELFF
>-|TRBJ1-4|TRBV6-5
CASSYRLGGEKLFF
>-|TRBJ1-2|TRBV9
CASSADPRNYGYTF
>-|TRBJ1-5|TRBV7-8
CASSLWWGPGQPQHF
>TRBD1|TRBJ2-3|TRBV30
CAWSPGTGDTQYF
>TRBD2|TRBJ2-7|TRBV7-2
CASRGGVMSTEQYF
>TRBD2|TRBJ2-2|TRBV4-3
CASSIRSGSGELFF
>-|TRBJ1-2|TRBV7-2
CASSFKNYGYTF
>TRBD1|TRBJ2-1|TRBV29-1
CSVNRDRLNEQFF
>-|TRBJ1-2|TRBV5-1
CASSYLQGNYGYTF
>-|TRBJ2-1|TRBV7-3
CASSPPGSYNEQFF
>TRBD1|TRBJ2-5|TRBV4-2
CASSQSTGQETQYF
>TRBD1|TRBJ2-7|TRBV29-1
CSVKGTGGYYEQYF
>-|TRBJ1-1|TRBV15
CATRPGGALNTEAFF
>-|TRBJ1-6|TRBV27
CASSFQAGNSPLHF
>TRBD1|TRBJ1-2|TRBV7-2
CASRSLRDSYGYTF
>-|TRBJ2-2|TRBV4-2
CASSQVKGDTGELFF
>-|TRBJ2-3|TRBV29-1
CSVGGLGTDTQYF
>TRBD1|TRBJ2-1|TRBV23-1
CASSHRDSKAFYNEQFF
>-|TRBJ2-7|TRBV6-6
CASSARDNSYEQYF
>TRBD2|TRBJ2-3|TRBV30
CAWGTRGTDTQYF
>-|TRBJ1-4|TRBV19
CASSIQGRGEKLFF
>TRBD2|TRBJ2-1|TRBV2
CASTLAETNEQFF
>TRBD1|TRBJ1-1|TRBV13
CASSRGQGDTEAFF
>-|TRBJ2-1|TRBV4-3
CASSRAWTEGPDEQFF
>-|TRBJ2-3|TRBV10-3
CAPGDRYSSTDTQYF
>TRBD1|TRBJ1-6|TRBV30
CAWSVGTDPSPLHF
>TRBD2|TRBJ2-3|TRBV7-2
CASSLVSGMADTQYF
>-|TRBJ1-1|TRBV28
CASRPEGTEAFF
>-|TRBJ1-2|TRBV29-1
CSVGGTHGYTF
>-|TRBJ2-5|TRBV9
CASSVGVRRETQYF
>TRBD2|TRBJ2-7|TRBV7-2
CASSLEGRGTYEQYF
>TRBD1|TRBJ1-2|TRBV29-1
CSVEEQGSGYTF
>TRBD1|TRBJ2-1|TRBV29-1
CSVRTGGYNEQFF
>-|TRBJ2-1|TRBV18
CASSPPPGRNEQFF
>TRBD1|TRBJ1-3|TRBV10-3
CAISGIGQGSSGNTIYF